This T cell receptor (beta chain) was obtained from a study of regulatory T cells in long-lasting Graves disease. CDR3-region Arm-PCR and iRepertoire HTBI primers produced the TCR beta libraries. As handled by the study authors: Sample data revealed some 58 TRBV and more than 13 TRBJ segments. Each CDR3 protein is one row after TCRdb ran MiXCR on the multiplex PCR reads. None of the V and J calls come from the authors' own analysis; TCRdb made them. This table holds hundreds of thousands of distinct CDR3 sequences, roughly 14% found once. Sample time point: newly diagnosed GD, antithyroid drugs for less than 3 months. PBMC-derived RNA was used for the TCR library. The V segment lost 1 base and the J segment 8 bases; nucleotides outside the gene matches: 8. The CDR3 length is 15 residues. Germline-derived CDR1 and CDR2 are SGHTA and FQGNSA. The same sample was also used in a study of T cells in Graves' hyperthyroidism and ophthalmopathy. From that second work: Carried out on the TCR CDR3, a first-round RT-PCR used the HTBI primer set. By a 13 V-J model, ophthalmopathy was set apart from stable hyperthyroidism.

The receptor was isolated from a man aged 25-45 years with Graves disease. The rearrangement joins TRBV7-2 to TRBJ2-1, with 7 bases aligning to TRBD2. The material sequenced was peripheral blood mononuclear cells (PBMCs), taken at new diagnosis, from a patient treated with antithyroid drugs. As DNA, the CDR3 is TGTGCCAGCAGCTTAGGGCTAGCGGAGAGGGATGAGCAGTTCTTC. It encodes CASSLGLAERDEQFF.